The rows below give T cell receptor beta chains drawn from one sample of a study of T cell responses to AZD1222 COVID-19 vaccine. Repertoires were generated with immunoSEQ multiplex PCR, while TCRdb's copy carries only in-frame clones and drops some. Here the sample spans under 150,000 clones, almost 95% being singletons. This specimen consisted of peripheral blood, obtained 28 days after the second AZD1222 dose. Every receptor here comes from an adult who received the AZD1222 COVID-19 vaccine. The CDR3 runs from the conserved cysteine through the conserved F or W.

j_call	v_call	cdr3_aa
TRBJ1-4	TRBV18	CASSPRTVTGAPNEKLFF
TRBJ1-1	TRBV7-8	CASSVGRFEAFF
TRBJ1-3	TRBV6-5	CASSYGTAVSGNTIYF
TRBJ2-7	TRBV6-6	CASSYAGGPREQYF
TRBJ1-3	TRBV6-5	CASSQTQGAGNTIYF
TRBJ2-1	TRBV6-6	CASSYSGQGADNEQFF
TRBJ1-5	TRBV18	CASSPRRTQPQHF
TRBJ1-2	TRBV28	CASRGGHLYGYTF
TRBJ2-1	TRBV7-9	CASSLTSNIYEQFF
TRBJ1-1	TRBV10-3	CAISDGTLNTEAFF
TRBJ2-1	TRBV7-3	CASSLGARTGGSNEQFF
TRBJ1-2	TRBV28	CASSRGSRDNGYTF
TRBJ1-2	TRBV7-9	CASSAFQGYGYTF
TRBJ2-1	TRBV19	CASSIRTLGNEQFF
TRBJ1-1	TRBV19	CASSRLLNTEAFF
TRBJ1-5	TRBV7-2	CASSLVGTGVQPQHF
TRBJ1-5	TRBV28	CASSGTGGDQPQHF